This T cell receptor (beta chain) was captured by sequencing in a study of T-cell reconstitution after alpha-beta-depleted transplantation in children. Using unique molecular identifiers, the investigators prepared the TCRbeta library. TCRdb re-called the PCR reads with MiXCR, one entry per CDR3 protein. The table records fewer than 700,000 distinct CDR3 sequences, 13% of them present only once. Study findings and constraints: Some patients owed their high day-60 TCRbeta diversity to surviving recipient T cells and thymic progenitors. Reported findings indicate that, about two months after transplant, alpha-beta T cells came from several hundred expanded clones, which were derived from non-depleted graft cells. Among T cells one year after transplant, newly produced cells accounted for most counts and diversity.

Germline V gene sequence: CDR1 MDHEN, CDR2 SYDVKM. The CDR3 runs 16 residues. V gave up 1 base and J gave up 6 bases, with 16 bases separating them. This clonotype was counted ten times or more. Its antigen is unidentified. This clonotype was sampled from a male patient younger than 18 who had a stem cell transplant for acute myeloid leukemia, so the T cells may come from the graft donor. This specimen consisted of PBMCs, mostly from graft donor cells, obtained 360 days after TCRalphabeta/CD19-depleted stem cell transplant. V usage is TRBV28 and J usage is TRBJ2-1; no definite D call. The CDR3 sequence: CASSLSGRARTNEQFF. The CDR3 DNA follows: TGTGCCAGCAGTTTATCAGGACGGGCAAGAACCAATGAGCAGTTCTTC.